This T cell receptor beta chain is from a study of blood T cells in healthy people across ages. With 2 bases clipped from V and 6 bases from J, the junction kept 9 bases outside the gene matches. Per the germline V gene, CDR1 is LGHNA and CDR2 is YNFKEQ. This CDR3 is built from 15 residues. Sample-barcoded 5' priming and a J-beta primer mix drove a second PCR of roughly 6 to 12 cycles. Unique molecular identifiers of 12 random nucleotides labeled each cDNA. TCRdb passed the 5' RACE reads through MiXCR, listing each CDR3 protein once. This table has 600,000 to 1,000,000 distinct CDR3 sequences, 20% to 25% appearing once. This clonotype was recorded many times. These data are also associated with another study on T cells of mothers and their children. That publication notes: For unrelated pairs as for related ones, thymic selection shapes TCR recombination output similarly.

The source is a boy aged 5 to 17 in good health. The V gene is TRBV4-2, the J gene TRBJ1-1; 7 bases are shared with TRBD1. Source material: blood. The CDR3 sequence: CASSQPTGEISEAFF. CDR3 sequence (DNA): TGTGCCAGCAGCCAACCTACAGGGGAAATCTCTGAAGCTTTCTTT.